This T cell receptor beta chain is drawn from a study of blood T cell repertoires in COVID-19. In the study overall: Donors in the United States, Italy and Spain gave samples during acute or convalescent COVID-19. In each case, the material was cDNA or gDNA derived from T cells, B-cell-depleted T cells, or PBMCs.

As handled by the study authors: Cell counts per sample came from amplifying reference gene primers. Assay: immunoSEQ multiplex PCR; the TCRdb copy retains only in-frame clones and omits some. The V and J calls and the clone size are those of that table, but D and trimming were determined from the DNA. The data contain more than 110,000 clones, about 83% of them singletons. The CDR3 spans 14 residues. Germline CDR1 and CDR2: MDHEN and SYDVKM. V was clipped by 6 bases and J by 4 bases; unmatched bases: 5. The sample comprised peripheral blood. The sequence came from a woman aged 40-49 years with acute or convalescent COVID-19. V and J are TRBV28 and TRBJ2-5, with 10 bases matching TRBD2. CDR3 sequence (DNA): TGTGCCAGCAGAGCGGGGGGGCCGAGAGAGACCCAGTACTTC. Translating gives CASRAGGPRETQYF.